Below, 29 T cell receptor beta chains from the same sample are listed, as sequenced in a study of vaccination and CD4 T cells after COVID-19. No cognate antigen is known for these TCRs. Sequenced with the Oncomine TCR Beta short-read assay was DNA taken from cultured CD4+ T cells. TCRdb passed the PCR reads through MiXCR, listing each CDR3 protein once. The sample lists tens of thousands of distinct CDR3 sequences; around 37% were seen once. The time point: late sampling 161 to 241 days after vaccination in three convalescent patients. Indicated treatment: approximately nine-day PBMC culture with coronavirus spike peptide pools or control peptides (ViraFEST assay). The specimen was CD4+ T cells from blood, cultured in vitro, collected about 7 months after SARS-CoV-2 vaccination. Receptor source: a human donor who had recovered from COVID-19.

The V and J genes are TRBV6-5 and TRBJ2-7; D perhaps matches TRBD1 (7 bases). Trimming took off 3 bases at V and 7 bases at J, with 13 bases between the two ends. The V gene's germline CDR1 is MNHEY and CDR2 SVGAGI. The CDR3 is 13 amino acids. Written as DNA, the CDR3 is TGTGCCAGCAGTTATTACAGGGGAGGTGAGCAGTACTTC. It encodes CASSYYRGGEQYF.

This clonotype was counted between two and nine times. As DNA, the CDR3 is TGCAGTGCCCTGACAGGGGTTAGTAATCAGCCCCAGCATTTT. This encodes CSALTGVSNQPQHF. This rearrangement joins TRBV20-1 to TRBJ1-5; 8 positions match TRBD1. Germline CDR1 reads DFQATT; CDR2 reads SNEGSKA (reference sequence). This CDR3 contains 14 residues. With V trimmed by 6 bases and J by 4 bases, 8 bases remained unmatched.

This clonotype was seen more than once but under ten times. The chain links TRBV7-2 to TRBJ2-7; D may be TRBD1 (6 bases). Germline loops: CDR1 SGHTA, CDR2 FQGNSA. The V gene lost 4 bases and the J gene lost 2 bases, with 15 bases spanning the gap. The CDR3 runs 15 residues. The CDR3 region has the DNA TGTGCCAGCAGCTACGACAGGTCGATGACCTACGAGCAGTACTTC. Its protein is CASSYDRSMTYEQYF.

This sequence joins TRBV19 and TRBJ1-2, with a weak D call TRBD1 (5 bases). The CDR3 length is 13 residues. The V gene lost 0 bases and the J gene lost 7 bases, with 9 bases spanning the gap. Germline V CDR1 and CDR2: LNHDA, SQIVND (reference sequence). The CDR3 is CASSIDRVGGYTF. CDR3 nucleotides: TGTGCCAGTAGTATAGACAGGGTCGGTGGCTACACCTTC. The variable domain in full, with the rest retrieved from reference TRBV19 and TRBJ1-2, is DGGITQSPKYLFRKEGQNVTLSCEQNLNHDAMYWYRQDPGQGLRLIYYSQIVNDFQKGDIAEGYSVSREKKESFPLTVTSAQKNPTAFYLCASSIDRVGGYTFGSGTRLTVV.

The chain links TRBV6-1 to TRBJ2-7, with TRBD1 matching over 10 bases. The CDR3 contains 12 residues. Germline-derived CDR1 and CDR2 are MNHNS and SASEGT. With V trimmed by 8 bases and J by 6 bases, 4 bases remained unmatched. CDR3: CASGDRGREQYF. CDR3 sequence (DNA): TGTGCCAGCGGGGACAGGGGACGCGAGCAGTACTTC.

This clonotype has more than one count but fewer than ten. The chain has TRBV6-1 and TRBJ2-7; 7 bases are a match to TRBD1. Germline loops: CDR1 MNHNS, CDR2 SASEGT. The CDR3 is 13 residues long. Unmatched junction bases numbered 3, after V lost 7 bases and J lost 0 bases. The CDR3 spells CASKGTDSYEQYF. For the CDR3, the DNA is TGTGCCAGCAAGGGGACAGACTCCTACGAGCAGTACTTC.

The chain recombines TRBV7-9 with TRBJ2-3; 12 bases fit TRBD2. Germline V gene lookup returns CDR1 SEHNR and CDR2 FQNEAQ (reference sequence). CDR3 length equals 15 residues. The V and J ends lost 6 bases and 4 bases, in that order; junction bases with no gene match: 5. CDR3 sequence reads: CASRRGLAGPDTQYF. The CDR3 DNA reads TGTGCCAGCAGACGAGGACTAGCGGGACCAGATACGCAGTATTTT.

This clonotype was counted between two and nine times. The CDR3 sequence: CASSGGERDNQPQHF. The CDR3 nucleotides read TGTGCCAGCAGCGGAGGGGAGAGAGACAATCAGCCCCAGCATTTT. V and J are TRBV7-8 and TRBJ1-5; D might be TRBD1 (5 bases). The germline gives CDR1 SGHVS, CDR2 FQNEAQ. The V end lost 5 bases, the J end lost 3 bases, and 14 bases lay between the germline ends. This CDR3 region has 15 residues.

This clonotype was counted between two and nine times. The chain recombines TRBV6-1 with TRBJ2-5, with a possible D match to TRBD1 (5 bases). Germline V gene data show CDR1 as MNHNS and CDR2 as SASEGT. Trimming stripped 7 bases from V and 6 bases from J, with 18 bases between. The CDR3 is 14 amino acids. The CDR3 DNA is TGTGCCAGCATCCTTTCCTGGGCAGGGAAGACCCAGTACTTC. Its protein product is CASILSWAGKTQYF.

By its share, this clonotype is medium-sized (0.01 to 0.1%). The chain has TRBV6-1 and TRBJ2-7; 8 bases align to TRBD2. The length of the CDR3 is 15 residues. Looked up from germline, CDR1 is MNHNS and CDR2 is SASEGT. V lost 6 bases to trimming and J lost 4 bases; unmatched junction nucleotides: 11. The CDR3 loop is CASSPETGGSYEQYF. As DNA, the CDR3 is TGTGCCAGCAGCCCCGAGACGGGAGGGAGTTACGAGCAGTACTTC.

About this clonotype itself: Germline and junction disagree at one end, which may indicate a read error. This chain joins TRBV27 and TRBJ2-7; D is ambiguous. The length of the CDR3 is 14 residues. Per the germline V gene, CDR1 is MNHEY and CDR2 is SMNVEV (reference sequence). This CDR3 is CASILELTPYEQYF. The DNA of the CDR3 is TGTGCCAGCATTTTAGAATTAACCCCCTACGAGCAGTACTTC.

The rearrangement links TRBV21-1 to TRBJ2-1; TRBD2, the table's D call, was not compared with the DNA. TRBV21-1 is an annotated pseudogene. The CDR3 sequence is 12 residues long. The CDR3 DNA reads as TGTGCCATCACTAGCGGGAGGAATGAGCAGTTCTTC. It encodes CAITSGRNEQFF.

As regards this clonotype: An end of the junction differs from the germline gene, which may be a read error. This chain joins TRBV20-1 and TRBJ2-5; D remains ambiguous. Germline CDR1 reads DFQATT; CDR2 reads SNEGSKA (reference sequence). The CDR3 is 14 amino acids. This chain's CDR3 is CSARDQLQQETQYF. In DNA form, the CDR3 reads TGCAGTGCTCGAGACCAACTCCAACAAGAGACCCAGTACTTC.

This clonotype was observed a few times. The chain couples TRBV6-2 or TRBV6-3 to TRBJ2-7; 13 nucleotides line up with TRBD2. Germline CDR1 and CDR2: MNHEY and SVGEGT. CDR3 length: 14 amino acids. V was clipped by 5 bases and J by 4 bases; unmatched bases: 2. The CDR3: CASSRTSGSYEQYF. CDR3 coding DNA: TGTGCCAGCAGTCGGACTAGCGGGAGTTACGAGCAGTACTTC.

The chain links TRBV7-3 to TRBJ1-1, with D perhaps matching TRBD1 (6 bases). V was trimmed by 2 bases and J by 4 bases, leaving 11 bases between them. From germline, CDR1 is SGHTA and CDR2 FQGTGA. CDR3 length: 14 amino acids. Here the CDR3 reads CASSLGGLGTEAFF. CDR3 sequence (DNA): TGTGCCAGCAGCTTAGGGGGGCTAGGCACTGAAGCTTTCTTT.

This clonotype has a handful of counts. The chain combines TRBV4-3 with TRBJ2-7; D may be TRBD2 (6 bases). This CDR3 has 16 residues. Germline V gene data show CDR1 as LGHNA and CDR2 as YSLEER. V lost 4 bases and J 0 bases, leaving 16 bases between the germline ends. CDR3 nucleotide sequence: TGCGCCAGCAGCCTAGACAGAGCAGCGGGCTCCTACGAGCAGTACTTC. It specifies CASSLDRAAGSYEQYF.

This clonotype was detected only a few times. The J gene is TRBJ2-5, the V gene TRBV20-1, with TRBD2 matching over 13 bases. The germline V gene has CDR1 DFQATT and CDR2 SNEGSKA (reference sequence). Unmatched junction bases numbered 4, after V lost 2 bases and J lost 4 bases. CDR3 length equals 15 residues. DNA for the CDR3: TGCAGTGCTAGAACTAGCGGGGGGGGGATAGAGACCCAGTACTTC. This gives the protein CSARTSGGGIETQYF.

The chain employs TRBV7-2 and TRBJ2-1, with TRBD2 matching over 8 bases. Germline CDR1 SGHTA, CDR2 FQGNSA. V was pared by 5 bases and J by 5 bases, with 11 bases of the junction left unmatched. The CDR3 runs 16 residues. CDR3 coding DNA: TGTGCCAGCAGCCCAATCCGGGGGGGGGCCAACAATGAGCAGTTCTTC. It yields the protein CASSPIRGGANNEQFF.

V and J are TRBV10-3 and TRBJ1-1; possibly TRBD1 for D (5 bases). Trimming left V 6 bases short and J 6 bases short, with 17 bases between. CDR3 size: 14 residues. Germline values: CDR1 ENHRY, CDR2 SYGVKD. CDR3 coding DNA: TGTGCCATCAGCCCGGGGGAGGGGCGGGCTGAAGCTTTCTTT. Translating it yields CAISPGEGRAEAFF.

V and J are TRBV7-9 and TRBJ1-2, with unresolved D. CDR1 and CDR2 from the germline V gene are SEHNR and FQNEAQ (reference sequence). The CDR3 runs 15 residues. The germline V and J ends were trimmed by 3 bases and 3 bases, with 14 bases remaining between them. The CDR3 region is CASSFSAGPYYGYTF. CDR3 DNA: TGTGCCAGCAGCTTCTCGGCAGGTCCATACTATGGCTACACCTTC.

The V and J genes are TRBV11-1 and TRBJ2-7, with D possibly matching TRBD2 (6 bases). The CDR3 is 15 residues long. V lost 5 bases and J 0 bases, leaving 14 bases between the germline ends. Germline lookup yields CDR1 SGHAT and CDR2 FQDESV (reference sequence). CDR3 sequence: CASSGRAGSSYEQYF. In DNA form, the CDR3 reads TGTGCCAGCAGCGGCCGGGCGGGGAGCTCCTACGAGCAGTACTTC.

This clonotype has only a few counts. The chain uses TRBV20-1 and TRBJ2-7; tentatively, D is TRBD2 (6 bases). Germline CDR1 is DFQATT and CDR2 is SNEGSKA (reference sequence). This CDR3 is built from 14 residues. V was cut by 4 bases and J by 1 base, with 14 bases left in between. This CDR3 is CSATEEGWSYEQYF. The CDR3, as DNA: TGCAGTGCTACCGAGGAGGGCTGGTCCTACGAGCAGTACTTC.

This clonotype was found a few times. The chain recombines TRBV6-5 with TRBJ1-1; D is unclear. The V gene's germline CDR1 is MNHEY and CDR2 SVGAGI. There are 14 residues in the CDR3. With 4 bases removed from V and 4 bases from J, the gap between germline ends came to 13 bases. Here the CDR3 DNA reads TGTGCCAGCAGTTTCGGCCCCGGCGGCACTGAAGCTTTCTTT. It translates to CASSFGPGGTEAFF.

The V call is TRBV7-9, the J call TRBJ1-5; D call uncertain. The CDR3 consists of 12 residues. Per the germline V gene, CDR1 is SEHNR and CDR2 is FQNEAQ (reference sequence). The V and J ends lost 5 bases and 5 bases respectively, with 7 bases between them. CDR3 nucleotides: TGTGCCAGCAGCCTAAACGATCAGCCCCAGCATTTT. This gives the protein CASSLNDQPQHF.

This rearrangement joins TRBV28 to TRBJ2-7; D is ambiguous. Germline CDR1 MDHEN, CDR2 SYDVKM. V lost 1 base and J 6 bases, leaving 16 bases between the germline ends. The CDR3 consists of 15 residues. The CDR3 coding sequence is TGTGCCAGCAGTTTATTAGGGTCGCGGAACTTCGAGCAGTACTTC. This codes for CASSLLGSRNFEQYF.

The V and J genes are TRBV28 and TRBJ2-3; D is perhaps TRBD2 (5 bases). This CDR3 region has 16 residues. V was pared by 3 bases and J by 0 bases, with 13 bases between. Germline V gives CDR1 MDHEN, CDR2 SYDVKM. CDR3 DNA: TGTGCCAGCAGTTTCCTGGACGGACTTAGCACAGATACGCAGTATTTT. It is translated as CASSFLDGLSTDTQYF.

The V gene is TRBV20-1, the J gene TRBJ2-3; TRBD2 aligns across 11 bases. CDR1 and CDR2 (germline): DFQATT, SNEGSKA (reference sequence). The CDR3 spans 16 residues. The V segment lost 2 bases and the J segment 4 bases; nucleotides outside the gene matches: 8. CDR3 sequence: CSARKQLAGVADTQYF. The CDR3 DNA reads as TGCAGTGCTAGAAAACAACTAGCGGGAGTAGCAGATACGCAGTATTTT.

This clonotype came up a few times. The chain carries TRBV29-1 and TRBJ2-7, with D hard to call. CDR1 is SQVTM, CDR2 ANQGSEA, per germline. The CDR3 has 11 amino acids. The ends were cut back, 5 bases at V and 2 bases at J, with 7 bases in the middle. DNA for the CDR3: TGCAGCGTTTCCGACCCCTACGAGCAGTACTTC. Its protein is CSVSDPYEQYF.

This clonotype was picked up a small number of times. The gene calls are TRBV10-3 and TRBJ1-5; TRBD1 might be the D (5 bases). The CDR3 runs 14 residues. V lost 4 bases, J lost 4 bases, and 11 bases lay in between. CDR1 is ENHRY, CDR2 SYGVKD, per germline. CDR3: CAISGGTGNQPQHF. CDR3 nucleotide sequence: TGTGCCATCAGTGGGGGGACGGGTAATCAGCCCCAGCATTTT.